These T cell receptor beta chains were read from a single sample in a study of blood T cells in healthy people across ages. TCRdb reprocessed the 5' RACE reads with MiXCR, giving one entry per CDR3 protein. This table holds roughly 700,000 distinct CDR3 sequences, around 49% found once. The sample consisted of blood. These receptors all stem from a woman aged 55 to 70 in good health. CDR3s leave out the opening cysteine and the closing phenylalanine or tryptophan.

len,j_gene,v_gene,CDR3aa
13,TRBJ2-7,TRBV6-5,ASSQQTSGEGEQY
12,TRBJ2-3,TRBV9,ASSVAGNTDTQY
12,TRBJ2-5,TRBV7-2,ASSPIAVYGTQY
12,TRBJ2-1,TRBV28,ASTRGGLGNEQF
12,TRBJ2-1,TRBV20-1,SARASGLYNEQF
10,TRBJ2-1,TRBV5-1,ASSRDYNEQF
13,TRBJ2-5,TRBV28,ASSVEGASQEAQY
14,TRBJ1-1,TRBV28,ASSLPRQGASTEAF
14,TRBJ2-2,TRBV20-1,SAFPARTGNTGELF
12,NA,TRBV7-2,ASSLQLLAYEQY
11,TRBJ2-7,TRBV12-3/TRBV12-4,ASSLLLVGEQY
13,TRBJ2-7,TRBV3-1,ASSQTGTSGSEQY
12,TRBJ2-7,TRBV4-1,ASSQGQSAYEQY
14,TRBJ1-4,TRBV11-2,ASSQRGVRRIEKLF